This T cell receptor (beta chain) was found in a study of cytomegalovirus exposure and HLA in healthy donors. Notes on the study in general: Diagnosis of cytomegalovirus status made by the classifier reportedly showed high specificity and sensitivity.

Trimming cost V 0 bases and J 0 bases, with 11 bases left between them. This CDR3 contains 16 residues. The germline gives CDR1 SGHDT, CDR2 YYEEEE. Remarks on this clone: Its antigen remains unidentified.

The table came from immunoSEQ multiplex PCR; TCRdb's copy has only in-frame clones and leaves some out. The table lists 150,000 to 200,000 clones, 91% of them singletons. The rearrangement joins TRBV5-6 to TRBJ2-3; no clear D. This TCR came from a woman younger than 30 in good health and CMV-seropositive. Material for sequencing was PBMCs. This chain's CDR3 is CASSLGGTTSTDTQYF. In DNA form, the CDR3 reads TGTGCCAGCAGCTTGGGAGGTACGACTAGCACAGATACGCAGTATTTT.